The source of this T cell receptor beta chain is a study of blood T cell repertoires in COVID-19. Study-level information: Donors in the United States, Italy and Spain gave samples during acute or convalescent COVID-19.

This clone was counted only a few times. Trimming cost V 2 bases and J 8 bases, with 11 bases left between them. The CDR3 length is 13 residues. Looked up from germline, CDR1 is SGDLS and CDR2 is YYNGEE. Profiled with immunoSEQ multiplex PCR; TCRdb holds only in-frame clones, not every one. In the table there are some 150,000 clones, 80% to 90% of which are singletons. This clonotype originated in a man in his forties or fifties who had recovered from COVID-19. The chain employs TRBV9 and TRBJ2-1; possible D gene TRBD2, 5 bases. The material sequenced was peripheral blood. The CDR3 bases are TGTGCCAGCAGCGTCGGACGCGGGTATGAGCAGTTCTTC. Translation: CASSVGRGYEQFF.